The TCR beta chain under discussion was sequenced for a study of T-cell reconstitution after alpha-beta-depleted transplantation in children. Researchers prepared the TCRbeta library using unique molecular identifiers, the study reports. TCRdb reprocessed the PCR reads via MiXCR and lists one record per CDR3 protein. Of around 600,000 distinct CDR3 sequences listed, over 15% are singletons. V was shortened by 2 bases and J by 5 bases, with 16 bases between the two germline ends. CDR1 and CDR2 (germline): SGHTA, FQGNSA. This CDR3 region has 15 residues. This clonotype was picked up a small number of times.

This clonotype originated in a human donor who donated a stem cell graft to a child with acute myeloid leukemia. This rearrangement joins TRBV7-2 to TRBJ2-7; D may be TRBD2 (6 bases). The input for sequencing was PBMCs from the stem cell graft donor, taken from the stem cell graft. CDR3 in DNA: TGTGCCAGCAGCTTACGGGACTTACGAGATGACGAGCAGTACTTC. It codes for CASSLRDLRDDEQYF.